Here is one T cell receptor (beta chain) with its context. Its antigen is not known. The protocol was immunoSEQ multiplex PCR, while the TCRdb copy is restricted to in-frame clones and leaves out a portion. The data hold 140,000 to 150,000 clones, with roughly 92% observed a single time. These data belong to a study of T cell responses to AZD1222 COVID-19 vaccine. Germline V lookup: CDR1 SGHRS, CDR2 YFSETQ. The CDR3 sequence is 14 residues long. With 6 bases removed from V and 0 bases from J, the gap between germline ends came to 9 bases. Broader study findings: Most donors were white British and more were female, and clonal diversity was possibly underestimated.

This clonotype was sampled from an adult in good health. This chain uses TRBV5-1 with TRBJ1-4; D unresolved. The material sequenced was peripheral blood, taken on day 0 of AZD1222 vaccination. DNA for the CDR3: TGCGCCAGCACCCCGGGAACAACTAATGAAAAACTGTTTTTT. Its translation is CASTPGTTNEKLFF.